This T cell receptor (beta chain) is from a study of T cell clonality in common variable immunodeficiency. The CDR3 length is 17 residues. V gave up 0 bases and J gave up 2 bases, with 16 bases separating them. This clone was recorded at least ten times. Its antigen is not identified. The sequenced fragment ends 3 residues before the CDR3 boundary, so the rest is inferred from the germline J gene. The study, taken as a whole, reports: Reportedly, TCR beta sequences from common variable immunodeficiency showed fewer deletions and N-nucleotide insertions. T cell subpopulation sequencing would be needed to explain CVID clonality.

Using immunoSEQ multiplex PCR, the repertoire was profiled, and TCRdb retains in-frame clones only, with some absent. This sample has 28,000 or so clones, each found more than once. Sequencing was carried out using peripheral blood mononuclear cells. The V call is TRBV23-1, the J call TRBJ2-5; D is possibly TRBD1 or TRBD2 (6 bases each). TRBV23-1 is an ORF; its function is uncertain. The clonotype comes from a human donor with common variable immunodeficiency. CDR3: CASSQSGEDGQQETQYF. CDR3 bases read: TGCGCCAGCAGTCAATCAGGGGAGGATGGACAGCAAGAGACC.